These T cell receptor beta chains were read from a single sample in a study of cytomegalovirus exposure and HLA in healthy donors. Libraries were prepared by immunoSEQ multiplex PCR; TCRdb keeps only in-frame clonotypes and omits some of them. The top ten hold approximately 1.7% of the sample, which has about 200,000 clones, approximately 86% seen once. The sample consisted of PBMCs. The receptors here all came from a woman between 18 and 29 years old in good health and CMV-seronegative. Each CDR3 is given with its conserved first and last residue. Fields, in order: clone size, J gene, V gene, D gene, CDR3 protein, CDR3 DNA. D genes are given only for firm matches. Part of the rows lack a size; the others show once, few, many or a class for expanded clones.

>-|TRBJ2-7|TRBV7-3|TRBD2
CASSVAGGPSYEQYF
TGTGCCAGCAGTGTAGCGGGAGGACCCTCCTACGAGCAGTACTTC
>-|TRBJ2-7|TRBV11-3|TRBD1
CASVPGQGISYEQYF
TGTGCCAGCGTCCCGGGACAGGGGATATCCTACGAGCAGTACTTC
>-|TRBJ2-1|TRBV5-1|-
CASSLTETLRVGNEQFF
TGCGCCAGCAGCCTTACGGAGACCCTGCGGGTGGGCAATGAGCAGTTCTTC
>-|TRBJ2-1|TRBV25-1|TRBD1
CASSELISRDRDYNEQFF
TGTGCCAGCAGTGAACTAATATCCCGGGACAGGGACTACAATGAGCAGTTCTTC
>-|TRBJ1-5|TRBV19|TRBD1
CASSGQGAQSNQPQHF
TGTGCCAGTAGTGGACAGGGGGCTCAGAGCAATCAGCCCCAGCATTTT
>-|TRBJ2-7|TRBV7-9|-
CASSLELHEQYF
TGTGCCAGCAGCTTAGAGCTCCACGAGCAGTACTTC
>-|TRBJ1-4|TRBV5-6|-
CASSLVSLGGGEKLFF
TGTGCCAGCAGCTTGGTTTCGCTAGGTGGTGGTGAAAAACTGTTTTTT
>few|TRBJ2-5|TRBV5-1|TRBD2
CASSLVGLAGGQETQYF
TGCGCCAGCAGCTTGGTCGGCCTAGCGGGGGGGCAAGAGACCCAGTACTTC
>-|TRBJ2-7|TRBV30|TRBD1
CAWRPGQGYEQYF
TGTGCCTGGAGGCCGGGACAGGGCTACGAGCAGTACTTC
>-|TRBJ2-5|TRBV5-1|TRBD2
CASSWTSGGGETQYF
TGCGCCAGCAGCTGGACTAGCGGGGGGGGAGAGACCCAGTACTTC
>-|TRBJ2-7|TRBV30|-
CAWSRFVGQTYEQYF
TGTGCCTGGAGTCGGTTTGTAGGACAAACCTACGAGCAGTACTTC
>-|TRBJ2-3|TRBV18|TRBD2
CASSQEREGPDTQYF
TGTGCCAGCTCACAGGAGCGGGAGGGCCCAGATACGCAGTATTTT
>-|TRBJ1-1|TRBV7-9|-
CASSFTQGTEAFF
TGTGCCAGCAGCTTTACTCAGGGTACTGAAGCTTTCTTT
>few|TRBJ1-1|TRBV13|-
CASSFESSAFF
TGTGCCAGCAGCTTTGAGTCCTCAGCTTTCTTT
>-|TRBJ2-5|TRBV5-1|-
CASSWVAGAETQYF
TGCGCCAGCAGCTGGGTGGCAGGGGCAGAGACCCAGTACTTC
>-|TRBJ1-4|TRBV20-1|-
CSGRDGEKLFF
TGCAGTGGGCGGGACGGTGAAAAACTGTTTTTT
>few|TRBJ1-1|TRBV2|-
CASILGGSTEAFF
-
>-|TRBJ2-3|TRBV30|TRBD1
CAWSQGARNTDTQYF
TGTGCCTGGAGTCAGGGGGCGCGGAACACAGATACGCAGTATTTT
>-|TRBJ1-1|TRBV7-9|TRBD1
CASSFARGRGRTEAFF
TGTGCCAGCAGCTTCGCCCGGGGCAGGGGGCGCACTGAAGCTTTCTTT
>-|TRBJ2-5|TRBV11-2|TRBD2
CASSPTGGAQYF
TGTGCCAGCAGCCCCACGGGGGGGGCCCAGTACTTC
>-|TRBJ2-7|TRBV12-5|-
CASALEHEQYF
TGTGCTAGTGCCCTCGAGCACGAGCAGTACTTC
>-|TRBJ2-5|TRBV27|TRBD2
CASSPRGGETQYF
TGTGCCAGCAGTCCCCGCGGGGGGGAGACCCAGTACTTC
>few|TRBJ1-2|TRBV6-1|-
CASSDAGRGYGYTF
TGTGCCAGCAGTGACGCCGGACGGGGATACGGCTACACCTTC
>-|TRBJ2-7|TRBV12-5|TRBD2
CASGRGGYEQYF
TGTGCTAGTGGGCGGGGGGGCTACGAGCAGTACTTC
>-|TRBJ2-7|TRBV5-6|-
CASSQGTPVVGEQYF
TGTGCCAGCAGCCAAGGGACTCCCGTGGTGGGGGAGCAGTACTTC
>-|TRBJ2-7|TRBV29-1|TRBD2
CSVLPRLAGAQEQYF
TGCAGCGTTTTACCCCGACTAGCGGGAGCACAAGAGCAGTACTTC
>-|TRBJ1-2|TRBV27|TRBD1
CASSSDGQGILYGYTF
TGTGCCAGCAGTTCGGATGGACAGGGAATATTGTATGGCTACACCTTC
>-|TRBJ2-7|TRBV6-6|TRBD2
CASSKGAGGPLEQYF
TGTGCCAGCAGCAAGGGAGCGGGAGGGCCCCTCGAGCAGTACTTC
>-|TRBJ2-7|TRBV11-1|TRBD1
CASSLAPVSGTGYPYEQYF
TGTGCCAGCAGCTTAGCGCCGGTTTCCGGGACAGGGTACCCCTACGAGCAGTACTTC
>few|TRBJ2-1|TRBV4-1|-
CASSQTSLRAANEQFF
TGCGCCAGCAGCCAGACGAGTTTGCGGGCCGCCAATGAGCAGTTCTTC
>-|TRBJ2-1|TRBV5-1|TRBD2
CASSLGSSGNNEQFF
TGCGCCAGCAGCTTGGGGTCTAGCGGGAACAATGAGCAGTTCTTC